This passage covers 20 T cell receptor beta chains from one sample sequenced in a study of blood T cells in healthy people across ages. A second PCR, run for roughly 7 to 12 cycles, used a sample-barcoded 5' primer plus a J-beta primer mix. From the 5' RACE reads, TCRdb called clonotypes with MiXCR, one entry per CDR3 protein. This sample yields over 1,300,000 distinct CDR3 sequences, of which approximately 60% are seen a single time; more than 6% belongs to the top ten. The source material was blood. Receptor source: a man aged 18-30 years in good health.

About this clonotype: At one end, the junction sequence differs from germline, possibly due to a read error. The rearrangement uses TRBV4-1 and TRBJ2-4; D not certain. From germline, CDR1 is MGHRA and CDR2 YSYEKL. CDR3 length: 11 amino acids. CDR3 protein: CARSQDIRQYF. Written as DNA, the CDR3 is TGCGCCCGCAGCCAAGATATTAGGCAGTACTTC.

The chain links TRBV29-1 to TRBJ2-1; TRBD2 matches 12 bases. Germline-derived CDR1 and CDR2 are SQVTM and ANQGSEA. V lost 5 bases, J lost 5 bases, and 7 bases stayed unmatched. The CDR3 sequence is 15 residues long. In DNA form, the CDR3 reads TGCAGCGTTTCTGGACTAGCGGGGCCCCACAATGAGCAGTTCTTC. As protein: CSVSGLAGPHNEQFF.

In its sample, this clonotype was seen once. This chain joins TRBV6-6 and TRBJ2-1; TRBD2 matches 11 bases. The CDR3 spans 17 residues. Germline trimming cut 2 bases from V and 5 bases from J; bases unmatched to any gene: 8. The germline gives CDR1 MNHNY, CDR2 SVGAGI (reference sequence). CDR3 sequence (DNA): TGTGCCAGCAGTTACGATCAGGTAGCGGGAGGGAACAATGAGCAGTTCTTC. Translation gives CASSYDQVAGGNNEQFF.

This clonotype was recorded once. This chain uses TRBV14 with TRBJ2-7, with 8 bases matching TRBD1. Matching the DNA end better, TRBJ2-5 makes the J call doubtful. The CDR3 has 15 residues. Per germline, CDR1 SGHDN and CDR2 FVKESK. The CDR3 loop is CASSTHQGAPGTQYF. Here the CDR3 DNA reads TGTGCCAGCAGCACTCACCAGGGGGCCCCAGGGACCCAGTACTTC.

The V call is TRBV29-1, the J call TRBJ1-2, with a possible D match to TRBD1 (6 bases). The CDR3 loop spans 14 amino acids. The V end lost 4 bases, the J end lost 4 bases, and 16 bases lay between the germline ends. Germline values: CDR1 SQVTM, CDR2 ANQGSEA. CDR3 DNA sequence: TGCAGCGTTGGGAAGACCGGGACACTCTATGGCTACACCTTC. Protein: CSVGKTGTLYGYTF.

The chain couples TRBV7-2 to TRBJ2-1, with D maybe TRBD1 (6 bases). Near its end, the DNA agrees better with TRBJ2-7, so the J call may be wrong. Germline loops: CDR1 SGHTA, CDR2 FQGNSA. The CDR3 sequence is 15 residues long. DNA for the CDR3: TGTGCCAGCAGCGCATGGGGGCTAGGAAGTTACGAGCAGTACTTC. Translating gives CASSAWGLGSYEQYF.

This chain joins TRBV5-1 and TRBJ2-5, with 14 positions matching TRBD2. The J call could be wrong; TRBJ2-7 is a better fit for the DNA end. Germline values: CDR1 SGHRS, CDR2 YFSETQ. There are 15 residues in the CDR3. CDR3 protein: CASSFGTSGSDEQYF. In nucleotides, the CDR3 is TGCGCCAGCAGCTTCGGGACTAGCGGGAGTGACGAGCAGTACTTC.

This chain uses TRBV4-1 with TRBJ2-5, with a tentative D call TRBD1 (6 bases). V lost 5 bases, J lost 4 bases, and 14 bases lay in between. The CDR3 spans 14 residues. The germline CDR1 and CDR2 sequences are MGHRA and YSYEKL. The CDR3 here is CASSWGLRGETQYF. DNA of the CDR3: TGCGCCAGCAGCTGGGGTCTCAGGGGAGAGACCCAGTACTTC.

The CDR3 reads CASSYSRTGYNQPQHF. The CDR3 DNA follows: TGTGCCAGCAGTTACTCTAGGACGGGCTACAATCAGCCCCAGCATTTT. V is TRBV6-2 or TRBV6-3 and J is TRBJ1-5; unclear D gene. Germline loops: CDR1 MNHEY, CDR2 SVGEGT. The CDR3 is made up of 16 amino acids. The V end lost 0 bases, the J end lost 3 bases, and 12 bases lay between the germline ends.

The V and J genes are TRBV3-1 and TRBJ2-1; 10 bases are a match to TRBD2. The CDR3 extends over 15 amino acids. Per the germline V gene, CDR1 is LGHDT and CDR2 is YNNKEL (reference sequence). With V trimmed by 4 bases and J by 11 bases, 11 bases remained unmatched. CDR3 DNA sequence: TGTGCCAGCAGCCCCTATCTACTAGCGGGAAATCAGCAGTTCTTC. The encoded protein is CASSPYLLAGNQQFF.

This chain links TRBV11-2 with TRBJ2-5; 7 bases fit TRBD2. V lost 2 bases to trimming and J lost 1 base; unmatched junction nucleotides: 10. This CDR3 spans 17 amino acids. Germline V CDR1 and CDR2: SGHAT, FQNNGV. CDR3 in amino acids: CASSLNDVGGLQETQYF. The DNA of the CDR3 is TGTGCCAGCAGCTTAAATGACGTGGGAGGGCTCCAAGAGACCCAGTACTTC.

This sequence joins TRBV21-1 and TRBJ2-7; TRBD2, the table's D call, was not compared with the DNA. TRBV21-1 is a pseudogene locus. This CDR3 has 16 residues. The CDR3 here is CASRPVGTSGSYEQYF. CDR3 DNA sequence: TGTGCCAGCAGACCGGTGGGGACTAGCGGTTCCTACGAGCAGTACTTC.

The chain couples TRBV7-9 to TRBJ2-5; D is undetermined. Germline V gene sequence: CDR1 SEHNR, CDR2 FQNEAQ (reference sequence). CDR3 length: 14 residues. V lost 4 bases, J lost 5 bases, and 14 bases lay in between. The CDR3 DNA follows: TGTGCCAGCAGCTCTTCCCAACAGCAGGAGACCCAGTACTTC. Translated: CASSSSQQQETQYF. The whole variable domain, remainder taken from reference TRBV7-9 and TRBJ2-5, is DTGVSQNPRHKITKRGQNVTFRCDPISEHNRLYWYRQTLGQGPEFLTYFQNEAQLEKSRLLSDRFSAERPKGSFSTLEIQRTEQGDSAMYLCASSSSQQQETQYFGPGTRLLVL.

This chain joins TRBV10-3 and TRBJ2-2; 7 bases map to TRBD2. Germline values: CDR1 ENHRY, CDR2 SYGVKD. The CDR3 spans 12 residues. The CDR3, as DNA: TGTGCTACGGGAGGACGGAACGGGGAGCTGTTTTTT. Its protein product is CATGGRNGELFF.

This clonotype appeared a few times. The CDR3 region is CASEGGGDTQYF. In DNA form, the CDR3 reads TGTGCCAGCGAGGGGGGGGGAGATACGCAGTATTTT. This chain uses TRBV6-1 with TRBJ2-3; perhaps TRBD2 as D (7 bases). V lost 8 bases, J lost 5 bases, and 11 bases lay in between. The CDR3 sequence is 12 residues long. CDR1 MNHNS and CDR2 SASEGT come from the germline V gene.

DNA for the CDR3: TGTGCCAGCACTGCGAATTCACCCCTCCACTTT. Translating it yields CASTANSPLHF. V usage is TRBV2 and J usage is TRBJ1-6; D remains ambiguous. The CDR3 extends over 11 amino acids. Germline assignment: CDR1 SNHLY and CDR2 FYNNEI. V lost 7 bases and J 7 bases, leaving 5 bases between the germline ends.

This clonotype occurred a few times. The chain uses TRBV5-1 and TRBJ2-5; a weak D match, TRBD1 (6 bases). The J call may be mistaken, given a closer DNA end match to TRBJ2-7. The CDR3 totals 15 residues. Germline CDR1 SGHRS, CDR2 YFSETQ. The CDR3 DNA reads TGCGCCAGCAGCTTGGTGGGGCGAGGGGGCTACGAGCAGTACTTC. Its translation is CASSLVGRGGYEQYF.

V usage is TRBV27 and J usage is TRBJ2-5, with 7 bases matching TRBD2. CDR1 and CDR2 from the germline V gene are MNHEY and SMNVEV (reference sequence). The CDR3 has 13 amino acids. Germline trimming cut 8 bases from V and 5 bases from J; bases unmatched to any gene: 8. Here the CDR3 DNA reads TGTGCCAGCCGCAGGGTGGGGGGGGAGACCCAGTACTTC. Amino acid sequence: CASRRVGGETQYF.

The chain carries TRBV14 and TRBJ2-7; D is possibly TRBD1 (6 bases). V was pared by 0 bases and J by 6 bases, with 12 bases between. Per the germline V gene, CDR1 is SGHDN and CDR2 is FVKESK. CDR3 length: 14 amino acids. Here the CDR3 reads CASSQDRRGTEQYF. The CDR3 bases are TGTGCCAGCAGCCAAGATCGCAGGGGAACCGAGCAGTACTTC.

The chain carries TRBV6-5 and TRBJ2-3; 12 bases match TRBD1. This CDR3 comprises 18 residues. CDR1 and CDR2 from the germline V gene are MNHEY and SVGAGI. Losses at the gene ends were 2 bases for V and 3 bases for J; bases not matched to a gene: 9. For the CDR3, the DNA is TGTGCCAGCAGTTACCGGGACAGGGGGCGCGGCGGGACAGATACGCAGTATTTT. It yields the protein CASSYRDRGRGGTDTQYF.